This is a list of T cell receptor beta chains from one sample in a study of blood T cell repertoires in COVID-19. Some clones are missing from TCRdb's copy, which holds only in-frame ones; the method was immunoSEQ multiplex PCR. This sample has 400,000 to 500,000 clones, with approximately 90% found just once. The sample taken for sequencing was peripheral blood. All receptors derive from a young woman with active or convalescent COVID-19. Each CDR3 is given with its conserved first and last residue. Fields, in order: D gene, clone size, J gene, V gene, CDR3 length, CDR3 DNA, CDR3 protein. The D gene is left open where the match is weak. Clone size is given for some rows only: seen once, a few or many times, or a class if the clone is expanded.

>TRBD2|NA|TRBJ2-3|TRBV7-6|16
TGTGCCAGCAGCCCCTACCTAGCGGGGGAAACAGATACGCAGTATTTT
CASSPYLAGETDTQYF
>TRBD2|NA|TRBJ2-1|TRBV5-1|15
TGCGCCAGCAGCTTGGGGCTAGCGGCGGACAATGAGCAGTTCTTC
CASSLGLAADNEQFF
>TRBD2|once|TRBJ2-1|TRBV2|15
TGTGCCAGCATTCGTACTAGCGGGGGCGGCAATGAGCAGTTCTTC
CASIRTSGGGNEQFF
>TRBD2|once|TRBJ2-1|TRBV5-8|17
TGTGCCAGCAGCTTGGCTGTCGGACTAGCGGAGGACAATGAGCAGTTCTTC
CASSLAVGLAEDNEQFF
>TRBD1|NA|TRBJ2-2|TRBV9|15
TGTGCCAGCAGTGCGGACAGGGTGGGGACCGGGGAGCTGTTTTTT
CASSADRVGTGELFF
>NA|NA|TRBJ1-4|TRBV27|13
TGTGCCAGCAGTTTCTCGGGGGGGGAAAAACTGTTTTTT
CASSFSGGEKLFF
>NA|NA|TRBJ2-7|TRBV2|15
TGTGCCAGCAGTGACTCTGTGGGCCCAACCTACGAGCAGTACTTC
CASSDSVGPTYEQYF
>NA|NA|TRBJ2-1|TRBV18|19
TGTGCCAGCTCACCACTCACACTCCAGGGTGGGAACTCCTACAATGAGCAGTTCTTC
CASSPLTLQGGNSYNEQFF
>NA|NA|TRBJ1-5|TRBV5-3|12
TGTGCCAGAAGCCCGCGGCATCAGCCCCAGCATTTT
CARSPRHQPQHF
>NA|NA|TRBJ1-5|TRBV5-6|14
TGTGCCAGCAGTCTAGGGGGGGCAGGACAGCCCCAGCATTTT
CASSLGGAGQPQHF
>NA|NA|TRBJ1-1|TRBV7-2|15
TGTGCCAGCAGCCCTGTCTGGGGCGCGAACACTGAAGCTTTCTTT
CASSPVWGANTEAFF
>NA|NA|TRBJ1-1|TRBV7-6|15
TGTGCCAGCAGCTTAGCCCGGGACTTGAACACTGAAGCTTTCTTT
CASSLARDLNTEAFF
>NA|NA|TRBJ2-7|TRBV18|14
TGTGCCAGCTCACTAGAAGCGCTTTCCTACGAGCAGTACTTC
CASSLEALSYEQYF
>NA|NA|TRBJ2-7|TRBV6-1|12
TGTGCCAGCAGTGATCGCGGGGACGAGCAGTACTTC
CASSDRGDEQYF
>NA|NA|TRBJ1-4|TRBV6-1|14
TGTGCCAGCAGTAGACGGGGGGATAATGAAAAACTGTTTTTT
CASSRRGDNEKLFF
>NA|NA|TRBJ2-3|TRBV27|16
TGTGCCAGCAGTTCCCCCCTTGTGGCAGGGTCGGATACGCAGTATTTT
CASSSPLVAGSDTQYF